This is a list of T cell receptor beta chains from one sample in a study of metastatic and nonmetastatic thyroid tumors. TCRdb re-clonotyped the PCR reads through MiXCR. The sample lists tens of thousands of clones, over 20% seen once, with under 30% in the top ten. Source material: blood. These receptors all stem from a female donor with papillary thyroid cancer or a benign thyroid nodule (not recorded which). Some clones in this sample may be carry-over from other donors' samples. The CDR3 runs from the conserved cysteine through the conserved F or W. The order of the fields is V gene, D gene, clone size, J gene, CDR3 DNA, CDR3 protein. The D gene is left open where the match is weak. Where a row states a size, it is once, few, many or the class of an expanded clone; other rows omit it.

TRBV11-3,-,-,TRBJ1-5,TGTGCCAGCAGCTCCTGTGAAAGGAATCAGCCCCAGCATTTT,CASSSCERNQPQHF
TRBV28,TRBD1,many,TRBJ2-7,TGTGCCAGCAGTTCCCCAACGACAGGGGGCCACGAGCAGTACTTC,CASSSPTTGGHEQYF
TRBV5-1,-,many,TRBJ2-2,TGCGCCAGCAGCTGGAAGACGGAACCCGGGGAGCTGTTTTTT,CASSWKTEPGELFF
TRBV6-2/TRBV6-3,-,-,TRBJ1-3,TGTGCCAGCAGCGATACGGCTGGAAACACCATATATTTT,CASSDTAGNTIYF
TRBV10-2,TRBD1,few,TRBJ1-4,TGCGCCAGCGTACAGACAGGGACTGAAAAACTTTTTTTT,CASVQTGTEKLFF
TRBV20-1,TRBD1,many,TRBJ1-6,TGCAGTGCTCCCCCCACGGGACAGCCAAATAATTCACCCCTCCACTTT,CSAPPTGQPNNSPLHF
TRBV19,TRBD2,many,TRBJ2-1,TGTGCCAGTACGACTAGCGGGACCTACAATGAGCAGTTCTTC,CASTTSGTYNEQFF
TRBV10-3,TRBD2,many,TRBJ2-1,TGTGCCATCAGTGAAATTGTACTAGCGGACCGCGATGAGCAGTTCTTC,CAISEIVLADRDEQFF
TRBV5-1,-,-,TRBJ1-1,TGCGCCAGCAGCTTGGACAGGGACACTGAAGCTTTCTTT,CASSLDRDTEAFF
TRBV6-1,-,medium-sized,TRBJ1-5,TGTGCCAGCAGCGAGGATGGCAATCAGCCCCAGCATTTT,CASSEDGNQPQHF
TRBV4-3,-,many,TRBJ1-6,TGCGCCAGCAGCCGCGAAACAGGGAATAATTCACCCCTCCACTTT,CASSRETGNNSPLHF
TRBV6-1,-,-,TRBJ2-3,TGTGCCAGCAGATCAACGGGGGCAGATACGCAGTATTTT,CASRSTGADTQYF
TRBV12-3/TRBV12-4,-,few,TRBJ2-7,TGTGCCAGCACTAGCGAGTACGAGCAGTACTTC,CASTSEYEQYF
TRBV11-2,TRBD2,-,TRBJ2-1,TGTGCCAGCAGCTTATCTAGCGGGGGGACCAATGAGCAGTTCTTC,CASSLSSGGTNEQFF
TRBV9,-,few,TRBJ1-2,TGTGCCAGCAGCTTAGGAGGAGGCTACACCTTC,CASSLGGGYTF
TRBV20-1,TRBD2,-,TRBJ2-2,TGCAGTGCTAGAGGTGGCGGGAGGGCCGGGAACACCGGGGAGCTGTTTTTT,CSARGGGRAGNTGELFF
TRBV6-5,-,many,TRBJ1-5,TGTGCCAGCAGTTACTCGAATGCCAATCAGCCCCAGCATTTT,CASSYSNANQPQHF
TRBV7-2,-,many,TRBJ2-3,TGTGCCAGCAGCTTAGACCCCGGGGCAGATACGCAGTATTTT,CASSLDPGADTQYF
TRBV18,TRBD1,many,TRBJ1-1,TGTGCCAGCTCAATTACAGGGGACACTGAAGCTTTCTTT,CASSITGDTEAFF
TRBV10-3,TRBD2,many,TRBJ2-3,TGTGCCATCAGGAAGACTAGCGGTAGCACAGATACGCAGTATTTT,CAIRKTSGSTDTQYF
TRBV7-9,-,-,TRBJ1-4,TGTGCCAGCAGCCCACAGCCTTTGGCTAATGAAAAACTGTTTTTT,CASSPQPLANEKLFF
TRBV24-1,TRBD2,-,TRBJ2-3,TGTGCCACCAGTGATTGTCACGGGGCGCGCACAATGACTAGCGGGGGGTCAAAGTATTTT,CATSDCHGARTMTSGGSKYF
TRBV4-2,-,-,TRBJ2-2,TGTGCCAGCAGCCAAGAGTACGGCCCCGCGGGCACCGGGGAGCTGTTTTTT,CASSQEYGPAGTGELFF
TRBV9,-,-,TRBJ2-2,TGTGCCAGCATCGTAGGTACAGGGATAAACACCGGGGAGCTGTTTTTT,CASIVGTGINTGELFF
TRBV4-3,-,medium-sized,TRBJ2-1,TGCGCCAGCAGCCAAGTTGCTAGCCCTACTCAGTTCTTC,CASSQVASPTQFF
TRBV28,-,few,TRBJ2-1,TGTGCCAGCAGTTTTTTACTAGCTGGAGACAATGAGCACTTCTTC,CASSFLLAGDNEHFF
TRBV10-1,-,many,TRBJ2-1,TGCGCCAGCAGTAGGTTTTTGTACCTTGAGCAGTTCTTC,CASSRFLYLEQFF
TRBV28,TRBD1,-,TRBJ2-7,TGTGCCAGCAGTTCAGGACAGGTAGGGCCCTACGAGCAGTACTTC,CASSSGQVGPYEQYF
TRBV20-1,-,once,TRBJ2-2,TGCAGTGCTAGAGATAAGACAAAGGGCGGGGAGCTGTTTTTT,CSARDKTKGGELFF